This T cell receptor beta chain is drawn from a study of T cell responses to AZD1222 COVID-19 vaccine. At the level of the study: Second-dose recipients at about 4 or about 12 weeks were treated as one pooled group. General study points: Nearly half of spike-specific TCRs reportedly go after variant regions that carry no mutations. Samples come after the peak T cell response, not at day 14. Spike-specific TCR breadth and depth rose after two AZD1222 doses.

TCRdb's copy holds only in-frame clones and misses some; the assay was immunoSEQ multiplex PCR. Seen here are over 100,000 clones, more than 65% observed once, and the top ten hold approximately 9.4%. The V gene's germline CDR1 is KGHDR and CDR2 SFDVKD. The CDR3 has 14 amino acids. J was trimmed by 4 bases and V by 4 bases; bases with no gene match: 5. About this clone: Its antigen remains unidentified.

The input for sequencing was peripheral blood, taken on day 0 of AZD1222 vaccination. This chain joins TRBV24-1 and TRBJ1-2, with TRBD1 identical over 7 bases. The receptor's source is an adult in good health. CDR3 region: CATSEWDRSYGYTF. The CDR3 DNA follows: TGTGCCACCAGTGAGTGGGACAGATCCTATGGCTACACCTTC.